This entry concerns a single TCR beta chain. Data came from immunoSEQ multiplex PCR; TCRdb stores just in-frame clones and leaves some out. This sample has 200,000 to 300,000 clones, with around 88% found just once. The junction had 5 bases not matched to a gene; V was cut back by 0 bases and J by 5 bases. The CDR3 consists of 15 residues. From germline, CDR1 is SGDLS and CDR2 YYNGEE. The source of the sample is a study of blood T cell repertoires in COVID-19. The rearrangement uses TRBV9 and TRBJ2-5, with 9 bases aligning to TRBD2. This TCR derives from a woman aged 25 to 39 who had recovered from COVID-19. Source material: PBMCs or T cells enriched from blood (not recorded which). In nucleotides, the CDR3 is TGTGCCAGCAGCGTAGAGGGACTAGCTAAGGAGACCCAGTACTTC. Encoded protein: CASSVEGLAKETQYF.